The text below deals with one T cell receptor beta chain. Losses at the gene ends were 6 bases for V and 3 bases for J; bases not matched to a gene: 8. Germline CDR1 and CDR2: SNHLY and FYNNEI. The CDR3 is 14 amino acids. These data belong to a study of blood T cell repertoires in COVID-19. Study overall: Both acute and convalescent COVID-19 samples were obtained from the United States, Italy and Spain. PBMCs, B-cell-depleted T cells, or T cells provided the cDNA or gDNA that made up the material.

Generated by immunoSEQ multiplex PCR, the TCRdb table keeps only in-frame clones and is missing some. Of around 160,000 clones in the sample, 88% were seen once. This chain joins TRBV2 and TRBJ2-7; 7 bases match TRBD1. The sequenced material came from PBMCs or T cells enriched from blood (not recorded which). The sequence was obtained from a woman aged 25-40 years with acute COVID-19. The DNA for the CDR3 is TGTGCCAGCAGCCTAACCTCAGGGGGCTACGAGCAGTACTTC. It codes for CASSLTSGGYEQYF.